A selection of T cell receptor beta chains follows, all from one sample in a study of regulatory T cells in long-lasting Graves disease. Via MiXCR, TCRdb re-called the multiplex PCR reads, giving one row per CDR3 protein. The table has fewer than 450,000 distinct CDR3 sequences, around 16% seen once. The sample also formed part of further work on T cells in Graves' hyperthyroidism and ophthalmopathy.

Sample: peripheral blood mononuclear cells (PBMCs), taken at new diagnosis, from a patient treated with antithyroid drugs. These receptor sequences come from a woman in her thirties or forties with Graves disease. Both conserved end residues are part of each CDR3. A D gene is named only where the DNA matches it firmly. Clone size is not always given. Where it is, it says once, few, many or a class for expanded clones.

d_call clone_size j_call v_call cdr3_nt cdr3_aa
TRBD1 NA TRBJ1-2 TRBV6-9 TGTGCCAGCAGTTACCGGACCCACGGACAGGGTTATTATGGCTACACCTTC CASSYRTHGQGYYGYTF
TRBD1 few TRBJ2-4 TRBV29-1 TGCAGCGTTGGGGGGACAGGGGGAAACATTCAGTACTTC CSVGGTGGNIQYF
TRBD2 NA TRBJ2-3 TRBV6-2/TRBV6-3 TGTGCCAGCTCGAGAGCGGGGATAACAGATACGCAGTATTTT CASSRAGITDTQYF
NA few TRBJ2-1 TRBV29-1 TGCAGCGTTACCCGGGAGAGCTCCTACAATGAGCAGTTCTTC CSVTRESSYNEQFF
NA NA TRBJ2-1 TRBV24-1 TGTGCCACCAGTTTAACGGGGGCTTCCTACAATGAGCAGTTCTTC CATSLTGASYNEQFF
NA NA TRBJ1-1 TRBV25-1 TGTGCCAGCAGTGAACAGACACTCGAAAACACTGAAGCTTTCTTT CASSEQTLENTEAFF
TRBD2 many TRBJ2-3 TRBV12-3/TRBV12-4 TGTGCCAGCAGTCCCATGACTAGCGGGAAGGAGGATACGCAGTATTTT CASSPMTSGKEDTQYF
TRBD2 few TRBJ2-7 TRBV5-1 TGCGCCAGCAGCTTGTCATTAGCGGGAGACGGCGAGCAGTACTTC CASSLSLAGDGEQYF
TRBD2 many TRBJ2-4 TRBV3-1 TGTGCCAGCAGCCAAGATTGGCGGGAGTTGGTAAACATTCAGTACTTC CASSQDWRELVNIQYF
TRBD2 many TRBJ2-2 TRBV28 TGTGCCAGCAGTTTCGTGGGAGGGCCCGCCGGGGAGCTGTTTTTT CASSFVGGPAGELFF
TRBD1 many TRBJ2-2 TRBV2 TGTGCCAGCATGAGACAGGGGGGGAACACCGGGGAGCTGTTTTTT CASMRQGGNTGELFF
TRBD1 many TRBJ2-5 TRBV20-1 TGCAGTGCTAGAGATCGTACGGGACAGGCTTTCATGTACTTC CSARDRTGQAFMYF
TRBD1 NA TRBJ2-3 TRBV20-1 TGCAGTGCTCCCCAGAGGGGGCAAGATACGCAGTATTTT CSAPQRGQDTQYF
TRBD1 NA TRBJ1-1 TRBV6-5 TGTGCCAGCAGTTACGATTTGACAGGGACTGAAGCTTTCTTT CASSYDLTGTEAFF
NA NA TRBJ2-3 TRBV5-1 TGCGCCAGCAGCTTGGCCGGAGGGGCCGGCACAGATACGCAGTATTTT CASSLAGGAGTDTQYF
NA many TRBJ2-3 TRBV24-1 TGTGCCACCAGTGGTCGACAGGAATTTAGCACAGATACGCAGTATTTT CATSGRQEFSTDTQYF
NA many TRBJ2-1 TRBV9 TGTGCCAGCAGCGCCCCCAGGGGTAGCGGGCGCTACAATGAGCAGTTCTTC CASSAPRGSGRYNEQFF
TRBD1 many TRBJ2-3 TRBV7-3 TGTGCCAGCAGTTCGCAGGGGGGCACAGATACGCAGTATTTT CASSSQGGTDTQYF
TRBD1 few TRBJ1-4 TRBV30 TGTGCCTGTTCCCCGGACAGGGGAGCTAGAAAACTGTTTTTT CACSPDRGARKLFF
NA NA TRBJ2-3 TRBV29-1 TGCAGCGTTGAGGTAGCGGCGGCAGATACGCAGTATTTT CSVEVAAADTQYF
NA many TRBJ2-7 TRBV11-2 TGTGCCAGCAGAACTACTAGTTCCTACGAGCAGTACTTC CASRTTSSYEQYF
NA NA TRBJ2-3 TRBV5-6 TGTGCCAGCAGCGCCGAAGCCCGCACAGATACGCAGTATTTT CASSAEARTDTQYF
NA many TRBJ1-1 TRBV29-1 TGCAGCGCCTTCGGGAGGGGCACTGAAGCTTTCTTT CSAFGRGTEAFF
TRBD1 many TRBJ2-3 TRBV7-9 TGTGCCAGCAGCTACGACAGGGGGCGCGTAGATACGCAGTATTTT CASSYDRGRVDTQYF
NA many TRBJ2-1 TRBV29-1 TGCAGCGTTGTAACGGCTTATGAGCAGTTCTTC CSVVTAYEQFF
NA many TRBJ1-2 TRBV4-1 TGCGCCAGCAGCCAAGACCAGCCCATTTATGGCTACACCTTC CASSQDQPIYGYTF
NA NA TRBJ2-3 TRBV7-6 TGTGCCAGCAGCTTACTGGGGGGCCAAGATACGCAGTATTTT CASSLLGGQDTQYF
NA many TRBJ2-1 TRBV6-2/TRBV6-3 TGTGCCAGCAACGCCGGGAGCTCCTACAATGAGCAGTTCTTC CASNAGSSYNEQFF
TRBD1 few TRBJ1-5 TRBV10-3 TGTGCCATCAGTGAGTCGACAGGGACTAATCAGCCCCAGCATTTT CAISESTGTNQPQHF
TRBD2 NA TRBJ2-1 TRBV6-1 TGTGCCACCCTCTCCCTAGCGGACTACAACAATGGGCAGTTCTTC CATLSLADYNNGQFF
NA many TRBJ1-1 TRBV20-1 TGCAGTGCCCAAGGCGGGGGCACTGAAGCTTTCTTT CSAQGGGTEAFF
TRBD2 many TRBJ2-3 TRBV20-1 TGCAGTGCCAGGCCGCCCTCCGGGACTAGCGGGGCAGCCCTTCACACAGATACGCAGTATTTT CSARPPSGTSGAALHTDTQYF
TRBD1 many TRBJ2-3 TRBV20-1 TGCAGTGCTAGAGATCTCGCGGACAGGGACGGGACAGATACGCAGTATTTT CSARDLADRDGTDTQYF
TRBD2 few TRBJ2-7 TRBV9 TGTGCCAGCAGCGGCAGGAGCGGGAGCGAGGGTTACGAGCAGTACTTC CASSGRSGSEGYEQYF
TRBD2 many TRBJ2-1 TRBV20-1 TGCAGTGCCTTCTACGAGCGGGAGCCGTGGGAGCAGTTCTTC CSAFYEREPWEQFF
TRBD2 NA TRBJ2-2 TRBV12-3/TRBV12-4 TGTGCCAGCCGTTCGGATCCCTATAGCGGGAGAACCGGGGAGCTGTTTTTT CASRSDPYSGRTGELFF
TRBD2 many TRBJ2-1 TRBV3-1 TGTGCCAGCACCGTCGTAGCGGGATCCTACAATGAGCAGTTCTTC CASTVVAGSYNEQFF
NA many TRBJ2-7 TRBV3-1 TGTGCCAGCAGCCAGCGGGACATCCGACACGAGCAGTACTTC CASSQRDIRHEQYF
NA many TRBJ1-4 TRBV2 TGTGCCAGCAGTCCCGGTACCGGGGGTGCGACTAATGAAAAACTGTTTTTT CASSPGTGGATNEKLFF
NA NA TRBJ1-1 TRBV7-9 TGTGCCAGCAGCCCTGCCCCGGGGGTACGGCCAAACACTGAAGCTTTCTTT CASSPAPGVRPNTEAFF
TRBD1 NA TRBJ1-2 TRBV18 TGTGCCAGCTCACCATCGGGACAGGACTATGGCTACACCTTC CASSPSGQDYGYTF
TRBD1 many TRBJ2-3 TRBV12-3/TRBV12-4 TGTGCCAGCAGTCGGGGACAGTCCACAGATACGCAGTATTTT CASSRGQSTDTQYF
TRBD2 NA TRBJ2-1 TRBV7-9 TGTGCCAGCAGCTTTCATCAGGGGGAAGTGCGGGAGGGCCAACCCTACAATGAGCAGTTCTTC CASSFHQGEVREGQPYNEQFF
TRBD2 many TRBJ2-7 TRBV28 TGTGCCAGCAGTTCACCGGCTAGCGGGAGGGATACGTACGAGCAGTACTTC CASSSPASGRDTYEQYF
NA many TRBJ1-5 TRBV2 TGTGCCAGCAGGAAAACCGATGGTCAGCCCCAGCATTTT CASRKTDGQPQHF
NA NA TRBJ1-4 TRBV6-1 TGTGCCAGCAGACCACAGGGTTTTGCAACTAATGAAAAACTGTTTTTT CASRPQGFATNEKLFF
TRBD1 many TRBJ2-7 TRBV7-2 TGTGCCAGCAGCTTAGGGGACAGAACCTACGAGCAGTACTTC CASSLGDRTYEQYF
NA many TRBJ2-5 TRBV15 TGTGCCACCAGCAGAGCCGCCCCAGGACGGTTTGGAGCCCAGTACTTC CATSRAAPGRFGAQYF
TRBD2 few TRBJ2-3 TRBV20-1 TGCAGTGCCGGGCGGGGGGGCAACACAGATACGCAGTATTTT CSAGRGGNTDTQYF
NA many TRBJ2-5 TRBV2 TGTGCCAGCAAAAAAGACCAGGGAGAGACCCAGTACTTC CASKKDQGETQYF
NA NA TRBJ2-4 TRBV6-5 TGTGCCAGCAGTTACTCGCTAGGGGGTATTAAAAACATTCAGTACTTC CASSYSLGGIKNIQYF
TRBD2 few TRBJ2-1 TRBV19 TGTGCCACCGAAGAAGCGGGAGGCCATCTCTCCTACAATGAGCAGTTCTTC CATEEAGGHLSYNEQFF